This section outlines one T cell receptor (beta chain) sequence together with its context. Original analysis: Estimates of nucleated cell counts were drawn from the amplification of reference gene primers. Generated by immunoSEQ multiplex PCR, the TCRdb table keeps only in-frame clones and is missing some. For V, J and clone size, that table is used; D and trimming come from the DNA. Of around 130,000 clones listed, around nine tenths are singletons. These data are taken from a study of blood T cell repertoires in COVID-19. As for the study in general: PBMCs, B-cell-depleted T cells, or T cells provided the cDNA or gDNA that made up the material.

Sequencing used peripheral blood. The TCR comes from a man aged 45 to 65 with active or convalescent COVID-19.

The CDR3 is CASRAGAGPYEQYF. The DNA for the CDR3 is TGTGCCAGCAGAGCAGGGGCAGGCCCCTACGAGCAGTACTTC. The V gene is TRBV27, the J gene TRBJ2-7, with D possibly matching TRBD1 (6 bases). The V end lost 6 bases, the J end lost 2 bases, and 14 bases lay between the germline ends. This CDR3 is 14 amino acids long. In germline, CDR1 is MNHEY, CDR2 SMNVEV (reference sequence).